A selection of T cell receptor beta chains follows, all from one sample in a study of early T cells in non-severe SARS-CoV-2 infection. TCRdb re-called the 5' RACE reads with MiXCR, one entry per CDR3 protein. The table shows more than 70,000 distinct CDR3 sequences, with approximately 13% occurring only once. The source material was whole blood. Receptor source: an adult who was a healthcare worker with PCR-confirmed SARS-CoV-2 infection or an uninfected control (not recorded which). Each CDR3 is given with its conserved first and last residue. The D gene is left open where the match is weak. Clone size appears in some rows only: once, few, many, or a class for an expanded clone.

v_call: TRBV6-2/TRBV6-3; d_call: -; clone_size: few; j_call: TRBJ2-6; cdr3_nt: TGTGCCAGCAGTTACTCGAGCTCTCAGCCTGGGGCCAACGTCCTGACTTTC; cdr3_aa: CASSYSSSQPGANVLTF
v_call: TRBV10-3; d_call: -; clone_size: few; j_call: TRBJ2-7; cdr3_nt: TGTGCCATCAGTGATGTCTACGAGCAGTACTTC; cdr3_aa: CAISDVYEQYF
v_call: TRBV7-3; d_call: TRBD2; clone_size: many; j_call: TRBJ2-1; cdr3_nt: TGTGCCAGCAGCTTGATGGGACTAGCGGGAGGGAATGAGCAGTTCTTC; cdr3_aa: CASSLMGLAGGNEQFF
v_call: TRBV10-3; d_call: TRBD1; clone_size: -; j_call: TRBJ1-6; cdr3_nt: TGTGCCATCAGTGCCCCCGGAGGGACAGGGAGTCCCCTCCACTTT; cdr3_aa: CAISAPGGTGSPLHF
v_call: TRBV20-1; d_call: -; clone_size: few; j_call: TRBJ1-3; cdr3_nt: TGCAGTGCGTGGGAAGGTGGAAACACCATATATTTT; cdr3_aa: CSAWEGGNTIYF
v_call: TRBV9; d_call: TRBD2; clone_size: -; j_call: TRBJ2-2; cdr3_nt: TGTGCCAGCAGGAGTCTTGCGGGAGGTACCGGGGAGCTGTTTTTT; cdr3_aa: CASRSLAGGTGELFF
v_call: TRBV6-5; d_call: -; clone_size: many; j_call: TRBJ2-7; cdr3_nt: TGTGCCAGCAGTCGGGACGGTGAGCAGTACTTC; cdr3_aa: CASSRDGEQYF
v_call: TRBV7-9; d_call: -; clone_size: many; j_call: TRBJ1-2; cdr3_nt: TGTGCCAGCAGCCGCGAGGCAGGCGGAGGCTACACCTTC; cdr3_aa: CASSREAGGGYTF
v_call: TRBV5-4; d_call: -; clone_size: few; j_call: TRBJ2-2; cdr3_nt: TGTGCCAGCCATGGTGGGCATAACACCGGGGAGCTGTTTTTT; cdr3_aa: CASHGGHNTGELFF
v_call: TRBV19; d_call: -; clone_size: many; j_call: TRBJ2-7; cdr3_nt: TGTGCCAGTAGTATTGCAGGGGGACTTCGGAACGAGCAGTACTTC; cdr3_aa: CASSIAGGLRNEQYF
v_call: TRBV20-1; d_call: -; clone_size: few; j_call: TRBJ2-7; cdr3_nt: TGCAGTGCTAGTCCGGGACATCCCTACGAGCAGTACTTC; cdr3_aa: CSASPGHPYEQYF